Sequencing of this T cell receptor (beta chain) was carried out in a study of T-cell memory formation after mild COVID-19. Study overall: Across donors, TCR clusters were largely donor specific.

Overall study findings and caveats: The finding that pre-infection memory included some responding clones suggested that cross-reactive memory joined. Shrinking CD4+ clones were chiefly CM and EM; CD8+ ones were chiefly EMRA.

Using constant-segment primers, 5'RACE produced TCR alpha and TCR beta cDNA libraries carrying sample barcodes and UMIs. TCRdb redid the calling of the 5' RACE reads with MiXCR, one entry per CDR3 protein. The table records 550,000 to 700,000 distinct CDR3 sequences, about 18% of them present only once. This clonotype was observed a handful of times. Its target is not known. Germline V gene sequence: CDR1 SGHTA, CDR2 FQGNSA. The CDR3 has 16 amino acids. Trimming took 4 bases from V and 4 from J; bases not matched to a gene: 7. V is TRBV7-2 and J is TRBJ2-7; 13 positions match TRBD2. This sequence originates from an adult woman who had mild COVID-19 (a few samples of this study predate the infection). Cell type and time point are not known. The sample consisted of PBMCs or a T cell subset sorted from them (not recorded which). The CDR3 DNA follows: TGTGCCAGCAGCTCTACAACGGGACTAGCGGGGTACGAGCAGTACTTC. This gives the protein CASSSTTGLAGYEQYF.